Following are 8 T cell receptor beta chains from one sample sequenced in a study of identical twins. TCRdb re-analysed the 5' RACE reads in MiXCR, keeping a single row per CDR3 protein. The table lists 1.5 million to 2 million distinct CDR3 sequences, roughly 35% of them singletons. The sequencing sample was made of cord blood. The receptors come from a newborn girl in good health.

CDR3 sequence reads: CASSYIAGVQQPQHF. The CDR3 DNA sequence: TGTGCCAGCAGTTACATCGCTGGGGTCCAACAGCCCCAGCATTTT. The rearrangement uses TRBV6-2 or TRBV6-3 and TRBJ1-5; D call uncertain. V lost 2 bases and J lost 7, with 15 bases in between. This CDR3 contains 15 residues. Per the germline V gene, CDR1 is MNHEY and CDR2 is SVGEGT.

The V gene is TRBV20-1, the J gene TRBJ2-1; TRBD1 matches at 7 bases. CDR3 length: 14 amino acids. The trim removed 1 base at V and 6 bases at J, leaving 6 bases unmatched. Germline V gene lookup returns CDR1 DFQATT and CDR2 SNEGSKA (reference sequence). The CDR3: CSARAPTGPNEQFF. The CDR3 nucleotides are TGCAGTGCTAGAGCCCCGACAGGGCCCAATGAGCAGTTCTTC.

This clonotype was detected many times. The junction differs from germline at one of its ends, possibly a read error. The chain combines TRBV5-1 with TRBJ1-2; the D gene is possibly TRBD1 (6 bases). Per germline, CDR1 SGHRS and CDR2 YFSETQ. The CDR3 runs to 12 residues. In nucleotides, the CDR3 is TGTGCCAGCAGTTTAGGGGGGAGTGGCTACACCTTC. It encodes CASSLGGSGYTF.

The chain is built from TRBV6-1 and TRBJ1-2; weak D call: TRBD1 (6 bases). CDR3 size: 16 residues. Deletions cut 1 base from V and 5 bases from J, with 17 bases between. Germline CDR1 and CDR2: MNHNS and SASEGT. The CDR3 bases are TGTGCCAGCAGTGAAGGCCCCAGACAGGCCGTATATGGCTACACCTTC. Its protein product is CASSEGPRQAVYGYTF.

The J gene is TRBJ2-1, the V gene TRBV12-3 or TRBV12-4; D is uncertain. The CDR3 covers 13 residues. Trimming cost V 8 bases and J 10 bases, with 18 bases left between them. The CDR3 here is CASRRSTPDEQFF. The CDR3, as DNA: TGTGCCAGCCGACGATCAACTCCGGACGAGCAGTTCTTC.

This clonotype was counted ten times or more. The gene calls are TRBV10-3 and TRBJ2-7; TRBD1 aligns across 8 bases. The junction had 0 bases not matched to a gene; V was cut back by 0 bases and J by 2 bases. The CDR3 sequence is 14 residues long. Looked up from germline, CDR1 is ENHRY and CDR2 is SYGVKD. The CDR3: CAISESDRAYEQYF. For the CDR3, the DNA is TGTGCCATCAGTGAGTCGGACAGGGCCTACGAGCAGTACTTC.

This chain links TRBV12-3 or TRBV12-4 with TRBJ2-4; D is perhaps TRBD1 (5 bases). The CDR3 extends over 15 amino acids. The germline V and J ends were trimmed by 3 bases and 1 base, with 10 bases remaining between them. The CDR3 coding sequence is TGTGCCAGCAGTTTTTTGTCAGGGGCCAAAAACATTCAGTACTTC. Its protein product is CASSFLSGAKNIQYF.

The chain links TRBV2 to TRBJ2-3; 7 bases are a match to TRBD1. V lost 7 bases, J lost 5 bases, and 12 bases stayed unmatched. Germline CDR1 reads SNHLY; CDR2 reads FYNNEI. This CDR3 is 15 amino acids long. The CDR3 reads CASTFGQAEEDTQYF. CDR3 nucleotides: TGTGCCAGCACCTTCGGACAGGCGGAGGAAGATACGCAGTATTTT.